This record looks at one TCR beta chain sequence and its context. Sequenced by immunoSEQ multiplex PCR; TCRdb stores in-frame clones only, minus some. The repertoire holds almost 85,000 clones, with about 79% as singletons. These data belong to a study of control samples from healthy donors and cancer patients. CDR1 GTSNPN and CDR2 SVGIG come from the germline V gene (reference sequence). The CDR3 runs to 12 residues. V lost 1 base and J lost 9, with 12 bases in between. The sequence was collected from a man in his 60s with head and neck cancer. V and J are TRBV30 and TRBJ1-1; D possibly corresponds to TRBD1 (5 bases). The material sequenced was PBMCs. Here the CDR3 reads CAWSAGGLKAFF. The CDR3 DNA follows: TGTGCCTGGAGTGCCGGGGGATTGAAAGCTTTCTTT.